This T cell receptor (beta chain) was profiled in a study of cytomegalovirus exposure and HLA in healthy donors. Overall study findings and caveats: A later analysis showed TCR association rates differing by HLA locus, peaking at DRB1 and lowest at HLA-C. An ancestry cluster, one associated with Asian ancestry, reportedly showed fewer N-insertions than the approximately 650-donor mean in a later analysis.

The PCR was carried out with 60 Vbeta primers and 13 Jbeta primers. In the authors' workflow: Counted up in a later analysis, unique TCR beta chains came to 60 million to 95 million, with some 11 million shared. Assay used: immunoSEQ multiplex PCR; TCRdb lists only in-frame clones, some missing. The V and J calls and the clone size are those of that table, but D and trimming were determined from the DNA. The sample includes 100,000 to 150,000 clones, about 85% of them seen just once. The CDR3 contains 20 residues. The germline CDR1 and CDR2 sequences are MGHRA and YSYEKL. V was clipped by 0 bases and J by 2 bases, with 25 bases between them. With regard to this clone: No antigen is known for it.

Though probably carrying unrecorded immune exposures, donors were nominally healthy at sampling. Sequenced: PBMCs. The source of this sequence is a young man in good health and CMV-seropositive. The rearrangement links TRBV4-1 to TRBJ1-2; D may be TRBD1 (5 bases). The CDR3 protein is CASSQDLFWGRGSLNYGYTF. DNA of the CDR3: TGCGCCAGCAGCCAAGATCTTTTCTGGGGCCGGGGGAGCCTAAACTATGGCTACACCTTC.